Listed here are 4 T cell receptor beta chains from one sample, sequenced in a study of vaccination and CD4 T cells after COVID-19. Treatment denoted: approximately 9-day PBMC culture with coronavirus spike peptide pools or control peptides (ViraFEST assay). Their antigens remain unidentified. Once obtained from cultured CD4+ T cells, the DNA was sequenced using the Oncomine TCR Beta short-read assay. Via MiXCR, TCRdb re-called the PCR reads, giving one row per CDR3 protein. Of some 13,000 distinct CDR3 sequences in the sample, more than 35% were seen once. Sequenced: CD4+ T cells from blood, cultured in vitro. The receptors shown here come from a human donor who had recovered from COVID-19.

This clonotype was found once. This chain joins TRBV6-5 and TRBJ1-5; D is undetermined. Germline lookup yields CDR1 MNHEY and CDR2 SVGAGI. V lost 2 bases and J lost 3, with 11 bases in between. The CDR3 covers 15 residues. CDR3 amino acids: CASSYDYSPNQPQHF. In DNA, the CDR3 is TGTGCCAGCAGTTACGACTACTCGCCCAATCAGCCCCAGCATTTT.

The J gene is TRBJ2-2, the V gene TRBV11-3, with D perhaps being TRBD1 or TRBD2 (6 bases each). The germline V gene has CDR1 SGHNT and CDR2 YENEEA. Between the trimmed V and J ends, which lost 5 bases and 5 bases, there was a span of 18 bases. The CDR3 sequence is 16 residues long. Here the CDR3 DNA reads TGTGCCAGCAGCCCCCCTTTAGGGGGGCGTACCGGGGAGCTGTTTTTT. Translating it yields CASSPPLGGRTGELFF.

The chain uses TRBV2 and TRBJ1-1; D call uncertain. The CDR3 consists of 13 residues. CDR1 SNHLY and CDR2 FYNNEI come from the germline V gene. V shed 4 bases and J shed 6 bases, with 12 bases lying between them. The chain's CDR3 is CASSATFYSEAFF. In DNA form, the CDR3 reads TGTGCCAGCAGTGCCACTTTTTATTCTGAAGCTTTCTTT.

The V gene is TRBV29-1, the J gene TRBJ2-3; 7 nucleotides agree with TRBD2. The CDR3 totals 14 residues. Germline assignment: CDR1 SQVTM and CDR2 ANQGSEA. With V trimmed by 4 bases and J by 1 base, 5 bases remained unmatched. The CDR3 nucleotides read TGCAGCGTTGCTCTTACTAGCGGCACAGATACGCAGTATTTT. Protein product: CSVALTSGTDTQYF.